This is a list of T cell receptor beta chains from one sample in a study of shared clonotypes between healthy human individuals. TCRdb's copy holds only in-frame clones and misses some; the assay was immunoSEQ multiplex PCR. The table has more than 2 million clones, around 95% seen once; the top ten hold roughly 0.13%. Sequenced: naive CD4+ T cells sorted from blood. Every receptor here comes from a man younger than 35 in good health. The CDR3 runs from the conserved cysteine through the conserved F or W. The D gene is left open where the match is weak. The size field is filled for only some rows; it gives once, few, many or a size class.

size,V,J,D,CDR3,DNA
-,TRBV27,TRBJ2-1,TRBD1,CASSARGQGIYEQFF,TGTGCCAGCAGCGCCCGCGGACAGGGGATATATGAGCAGTTCTTC
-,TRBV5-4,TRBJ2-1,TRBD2,CASSRSRGGNEQFF,TGTGCCAGCAGCCGATCCCGGGGGGGCAATGAGCAGTTCTTC
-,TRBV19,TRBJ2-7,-,CASSIGGGEQYF,TGTGCCAGTAGTATAGGGGGAGGTGAGCAGTACTTC
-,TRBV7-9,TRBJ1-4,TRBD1,CASSLADREVTNEKLFF,TGTGCCAGCAGCTTAGCAGACAGGGAGGTAACTAATGAAAAACTGTTTTTT
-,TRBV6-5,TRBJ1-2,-,CASSYRSGSGYTF,TGTGCCAGCAGTTACCGTTCAGGGTCTGGCTACACCTTC
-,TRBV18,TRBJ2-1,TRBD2,CASSPLLAGDTYNEQFF,TGTGCCAGCTCACCTCTACTAGCGGGGGATACCTACAATGAGCAGTTCTTC
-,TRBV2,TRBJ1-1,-,CASRAGTEAFF,TGTGCCAGCAGGGCGGGGACTGAAGCTTTCTTT
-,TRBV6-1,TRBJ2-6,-,CASSGSGPGANVLTF,TGTGCCAGCAGTGGTTCGGGGCCTGGGGCCAACGTCCTGACTTTC
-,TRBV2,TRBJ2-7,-,CASMRDLSYEQYF,TGTGCCAGCATGCGGGACTTATCCTACGAGCAGTACTTC
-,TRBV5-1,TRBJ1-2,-,CASSLMLGQNYGYTF,TGCGCCAGCAGCTTGATGTTAGGTCAGAACTATGGCTACACCTTC
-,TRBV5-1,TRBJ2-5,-,CASSLGDSQETQYF,TGCGCCAGCAGCTTGGGCGACAGTCAAGAGACCCAGTACTTC
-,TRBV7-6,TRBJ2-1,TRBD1,CASSPLRGLLNEQFF,TGTGCCAGCAGCCCCCTCAGGGGGCTCTTAAATGAGCAGTTCTTC
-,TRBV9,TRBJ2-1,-,CASSVGRFDEQFF,TGTGCCAGCAGCGTAGGACGGTTCGATGAGCAGTTCTTC
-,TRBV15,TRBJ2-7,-,CATSREGNEQYF,TGTGCCACCAGCAGAGAAGGCAACGAGCAGTACTTC
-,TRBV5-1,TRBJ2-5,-,CASSLVVRVGETQYF,TGCGCCAGCAGCTTGGTGGTCAGGGTGGGAGAGACCCAGTACTTC
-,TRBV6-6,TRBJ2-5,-,CASTTLGGVETQYF,TGTGCCAGCACCACGCTGGGGGGTGTGGAGACCCAGTACTTC
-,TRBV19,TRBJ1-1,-,CASTRVGGNTEAFF,TGTGCCAGTACCAGAGTTGGGGGCAACACTGAAGCTTTCTTT
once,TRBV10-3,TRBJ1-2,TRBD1,CAISEGTGGYGYTF,TGTGCCATCAGTGAGGGGACAGGGGGCTATGGCTACACCTTC
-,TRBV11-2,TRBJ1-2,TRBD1,CASSSRQGGGYTF,TGTGCCAGCAGCTCTAGACAGGGGGGCGGCTACACCTTC
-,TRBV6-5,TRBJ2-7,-,CASSYSHLRTYEQYF,TGTGCCAGCAGTTACTCCCACCTCCGAACCTACGAGCAGTACTTC
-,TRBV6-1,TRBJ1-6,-,CASRTEGAGNSPLHF,TGTGCCAGCAGAACAGAGGGCGCGGGGAATTCACCCCTCCACTTT
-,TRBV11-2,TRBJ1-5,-,CASSLGVSNQPQHF,TGTGCCAGCAGCTTAGGGGTCTCCAATCAGCCCCAGCATTTT
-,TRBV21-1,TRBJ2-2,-,CASSKALTSGGNTGELFF,TGTGCCAGCAGCAAAGCGCTTACTAGCGGGGGGAACACCGGGGAGCTGTTTTTT
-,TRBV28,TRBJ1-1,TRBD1,CASRNSRQGASILAFF,TGTGCCAGCAGGAATTCAAGACAGGGGGCGAGCATATTAGCTTTCTTT
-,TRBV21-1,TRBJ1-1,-,CASKGQGLAYTEAFF,TGTGCCAGCAAAGGACAGGGGTTAGCGTACACTGAAGCTTTCTTT
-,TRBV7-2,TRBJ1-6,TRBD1,CASSSTGQVSPLHF,TGTGCCAGCAGCTCGACAGGGCAGGTTTCACCCCTCCACTTT
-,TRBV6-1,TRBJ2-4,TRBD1,CASSEESGQGKGSKNIQYF,TGTGCCAGCAGTGAAGAGTCAGGACAGGGGAAGGGATCCAAAAACATTCAGTACTTC
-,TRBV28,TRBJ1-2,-,CASSSGFDYGYTF,TGTGCCAGCAGTTCGGGGTTCGATTATGGCTACACCTTC
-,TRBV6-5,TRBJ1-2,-,CASSYSGRAGYTF,TGTGCCAGCAGTTACTCAGGGAGAGCTGGCTACACCTTC